This TCR beta chain was found in a study of memory CD4+ T cells and cytomegalovirus serostatus. The CDR3 extends over 15 amino acids. Germline values: CDR1 SGHNT, CDR2 YYREEE (reference sequence). V was cut by 0 bases and J by 5 bases, with 11 bases left in between. Measured with immunoSEQ multiplex PCR; TCRdb has only the in-frame clones, and not every one. The profile shows 40,000 to 45,000 clones, around 80% of them singletons. The sort gate was single viable CD3+CD4+CD8-CD45RO+ cells for memory CD4+ T cells. After thawing, CD4+ T cells were positively selected. Sequencing was performed on memory CD4+ T cells from blood. The TCR was taken from an adult in good health and CMV-seronegative. V is TRBV5-4 and J is TRBJ1-4; possible D gene TRBD1, 5 bases. CDR3 sequence reads: CASSLEGDPNEKLFF. The CDR3 DNA reads TGTGCCAGCAGCTTGGAAGGGGACCCCAATGAAAAACTGTTTTTT.